The subject of this entry is one T cell receptor (beta chain). TCRdb's copy holds only in-frame clones and misses some; the assay was immunoSEQ multiplex PCR. The sample contains roughly 20,000 clones, roughly 84% of which appear only once. This sample stems from a study of neoadjuvant nivolumab and ipilimumab in lung cancer. The CDR3 consists of 14 residues. The V end lost 2 bases, the J end lost 5 bases, and 13 bases lay between the germline ends. Germline CDR1 is SGHRS and CDR2 is YFSETQ. The sequenced sample was peripheral blood, obtained before neoadjuvant nivolumab, alone or with ipilimumab. The rearrangement uses TRBV5-1 and TRBJ1-1; D uncertain. This clonotype was obtained from an adult with non-small cell lung cancer. In DNA form, the CDR3 reads TGCGCCAGCAGCTTCTTGCGGGGAGAGACTGAAGCTTTCTTT. It encodes CASSFLRGETEAFF.